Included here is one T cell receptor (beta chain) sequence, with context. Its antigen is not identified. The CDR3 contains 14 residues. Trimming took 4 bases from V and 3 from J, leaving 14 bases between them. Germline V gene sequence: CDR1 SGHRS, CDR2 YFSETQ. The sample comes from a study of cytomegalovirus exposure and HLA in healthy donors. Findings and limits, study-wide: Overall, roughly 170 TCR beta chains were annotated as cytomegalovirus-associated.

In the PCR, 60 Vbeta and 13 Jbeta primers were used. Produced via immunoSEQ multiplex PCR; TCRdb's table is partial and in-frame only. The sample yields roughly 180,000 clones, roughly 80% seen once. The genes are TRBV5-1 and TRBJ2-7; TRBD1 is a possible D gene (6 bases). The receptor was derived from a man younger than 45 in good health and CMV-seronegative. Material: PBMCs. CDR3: CASSPEGGLYEQYF. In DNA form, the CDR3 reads TGCGCCAGCAGCCCCGAAGGGGGTCTCTACGAGCAGTACTTC.